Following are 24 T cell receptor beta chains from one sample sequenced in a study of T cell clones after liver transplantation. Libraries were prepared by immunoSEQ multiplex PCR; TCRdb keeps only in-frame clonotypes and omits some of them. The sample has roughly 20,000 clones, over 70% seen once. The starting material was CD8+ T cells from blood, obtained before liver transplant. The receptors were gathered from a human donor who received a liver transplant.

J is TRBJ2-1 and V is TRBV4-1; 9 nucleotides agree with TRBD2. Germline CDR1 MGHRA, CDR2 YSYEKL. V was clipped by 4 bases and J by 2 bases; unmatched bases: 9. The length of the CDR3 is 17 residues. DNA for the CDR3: TGCGCCAGCAGCCCCCGGGCGGGAGGGTTGACCTACAATGAGCAGTTCTTC. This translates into CASSPRAGGLTYNEQFF.

In nucleotides, the CDR3 is TGTGCCAGCAGCTTTAAAAACAGGGGCCCCAACACTGAAGCTTTCTTT. Amino acid sequence: CASSFKNRGPNTEAFF. This chain joins TRBV7-8 and TRBJ1-1; 7 bases map to TRBD1. The trim removed 3 bases at V and 2 bases at J, leaving 9 bases unmatched. CDR1 and CDR2 (germline): SGHVS, FQNEAQ. The CDR3 totals 16 residues.

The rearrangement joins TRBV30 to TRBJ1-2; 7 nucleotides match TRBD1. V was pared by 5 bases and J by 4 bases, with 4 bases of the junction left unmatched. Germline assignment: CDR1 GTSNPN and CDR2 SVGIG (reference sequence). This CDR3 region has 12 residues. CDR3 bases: TGTGCCTGGTGGGAGGGGGCCTATGGCTACACCTTC. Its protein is CAWWEGAYGYTF.

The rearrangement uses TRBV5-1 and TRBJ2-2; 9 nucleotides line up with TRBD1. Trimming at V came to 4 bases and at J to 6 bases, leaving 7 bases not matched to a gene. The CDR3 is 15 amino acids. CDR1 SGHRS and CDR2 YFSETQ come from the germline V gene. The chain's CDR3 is CASSQGTGRAGELFF. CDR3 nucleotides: TGCGCCAGCAGCCAGGGGACAGGGAGGGCCGGGGAGCTGTTTTTT.

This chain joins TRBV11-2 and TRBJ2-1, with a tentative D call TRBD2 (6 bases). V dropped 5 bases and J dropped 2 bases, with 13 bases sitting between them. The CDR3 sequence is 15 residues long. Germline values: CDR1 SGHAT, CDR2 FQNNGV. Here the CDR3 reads CASSADYRTYNEQFF. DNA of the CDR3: TGTGCCAGCAGCGCGGACTACCGGACCTACAATGAGCAGTTCTTC.

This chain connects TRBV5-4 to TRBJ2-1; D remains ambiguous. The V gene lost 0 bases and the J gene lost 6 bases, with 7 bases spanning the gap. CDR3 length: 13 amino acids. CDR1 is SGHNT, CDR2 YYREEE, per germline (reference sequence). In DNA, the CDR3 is TGTGCCAGCAGCTTGGACCACCCCAATGAGCAGTTCTTC. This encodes CASSLDHPNEQFF.

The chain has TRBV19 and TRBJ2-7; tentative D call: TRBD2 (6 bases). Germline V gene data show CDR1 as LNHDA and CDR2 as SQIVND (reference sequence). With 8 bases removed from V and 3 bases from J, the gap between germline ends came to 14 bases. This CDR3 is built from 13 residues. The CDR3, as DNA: TGTGCCAGTGGGGGAGGTCAGGGCTACGAGCAGTACTTC. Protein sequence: CASGGGQGYEQYF.

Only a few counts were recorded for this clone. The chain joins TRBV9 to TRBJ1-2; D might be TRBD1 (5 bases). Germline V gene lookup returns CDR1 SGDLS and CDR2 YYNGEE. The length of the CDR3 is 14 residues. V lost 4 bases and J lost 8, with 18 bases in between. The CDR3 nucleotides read TGTGCCAGCAGCCCCGGGGCCGCCCTGAGGGGCTACACCTTC. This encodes CASSPGAALRGYTF.

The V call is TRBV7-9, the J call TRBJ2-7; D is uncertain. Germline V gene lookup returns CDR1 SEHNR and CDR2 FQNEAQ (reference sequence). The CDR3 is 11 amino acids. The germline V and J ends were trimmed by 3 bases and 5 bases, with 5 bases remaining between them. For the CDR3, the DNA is TGTGCCAGCAGCTTCTCGGACGAGCAGTACTTC. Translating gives CASSFSDEQYF.

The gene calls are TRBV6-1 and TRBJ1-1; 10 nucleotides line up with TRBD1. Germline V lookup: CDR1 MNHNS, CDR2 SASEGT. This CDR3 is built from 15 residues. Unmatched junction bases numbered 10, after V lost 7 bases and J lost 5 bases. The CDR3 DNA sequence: TGTGCCAGCATCCTTAGGGACAGGGGCCGGACTGAAGCTTTCTTT. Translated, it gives CASILRDRGRTEAFF.

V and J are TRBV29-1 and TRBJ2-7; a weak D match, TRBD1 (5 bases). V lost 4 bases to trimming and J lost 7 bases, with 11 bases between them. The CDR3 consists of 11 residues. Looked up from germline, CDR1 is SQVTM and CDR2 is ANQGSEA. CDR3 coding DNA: TGCAGCGTTGCACAGGTGGGGGAGCAGTACTTC. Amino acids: CSVAQVGEQYF.

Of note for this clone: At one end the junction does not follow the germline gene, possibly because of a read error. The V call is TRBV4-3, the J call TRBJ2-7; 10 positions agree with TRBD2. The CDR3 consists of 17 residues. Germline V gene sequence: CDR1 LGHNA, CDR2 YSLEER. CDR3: CASSKETRTSGPGEQYF. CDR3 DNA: TGCGCCAGCAGCAAAGAAACTAGGACTAGCGGCCCCGGGGAGCAGTACTTC.

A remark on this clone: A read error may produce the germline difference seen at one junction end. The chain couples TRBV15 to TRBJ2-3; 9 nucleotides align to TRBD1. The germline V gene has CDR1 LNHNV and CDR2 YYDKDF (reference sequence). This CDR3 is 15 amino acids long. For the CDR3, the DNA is TGTGCCACCAGCGGAGACAGGGGGGGCACAGATACGCAGTATTTT. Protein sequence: CATSGDRGGTDTQYF.

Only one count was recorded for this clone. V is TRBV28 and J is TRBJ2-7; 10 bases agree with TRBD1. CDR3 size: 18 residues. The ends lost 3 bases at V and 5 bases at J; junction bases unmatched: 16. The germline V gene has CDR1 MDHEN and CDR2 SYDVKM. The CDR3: CASSFTNIKTGGAHEQYF. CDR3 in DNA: TGTGCCAGCAGTTTCACTAATATCAAGACAGGGGGCGCCCACGAGCAGTACTTC.

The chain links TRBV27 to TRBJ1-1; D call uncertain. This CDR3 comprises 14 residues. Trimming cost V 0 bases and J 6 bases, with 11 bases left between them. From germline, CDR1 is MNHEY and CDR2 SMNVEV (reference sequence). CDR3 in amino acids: CASSLSGNLPEAFF. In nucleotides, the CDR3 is TGTGCCAGCAGTTTATCTGGGAATTTGCCTGAAGCTTTCTTT.

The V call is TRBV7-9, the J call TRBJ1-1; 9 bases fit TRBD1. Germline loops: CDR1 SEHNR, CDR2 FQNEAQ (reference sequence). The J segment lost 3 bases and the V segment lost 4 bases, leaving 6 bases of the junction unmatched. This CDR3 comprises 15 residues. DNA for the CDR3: TGTGCCAGCAGCTCTGGGACAGGGAGGGACACTGAAGCTTTCTTT. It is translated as CASSSGTGRDTEAFF.

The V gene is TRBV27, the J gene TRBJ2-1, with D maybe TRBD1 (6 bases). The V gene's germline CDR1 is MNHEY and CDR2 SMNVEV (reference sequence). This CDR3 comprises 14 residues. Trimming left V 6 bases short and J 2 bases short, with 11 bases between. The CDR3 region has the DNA TGTGCCAGCAGACCAGGGGCCCCCTACAATGAGCAGTTCTTC. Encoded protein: CASRPGAPYNEQFF.

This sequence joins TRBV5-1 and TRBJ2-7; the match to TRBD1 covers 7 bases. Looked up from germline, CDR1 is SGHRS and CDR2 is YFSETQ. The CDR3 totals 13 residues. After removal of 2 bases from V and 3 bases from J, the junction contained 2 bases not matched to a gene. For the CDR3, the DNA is TGCGCCAGCAGCTTTTGGGACAGCTACGAGCAGTACTTC. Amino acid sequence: CASSFWDSYEQYF.

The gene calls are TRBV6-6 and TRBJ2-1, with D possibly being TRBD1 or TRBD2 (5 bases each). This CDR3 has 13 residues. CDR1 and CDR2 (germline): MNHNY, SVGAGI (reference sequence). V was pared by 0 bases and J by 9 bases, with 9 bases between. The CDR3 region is CASSYSMRGEQFF. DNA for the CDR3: TGTGCCAGCAGTTACTCGATGAGGGGTGAGCAGTTCTTC.

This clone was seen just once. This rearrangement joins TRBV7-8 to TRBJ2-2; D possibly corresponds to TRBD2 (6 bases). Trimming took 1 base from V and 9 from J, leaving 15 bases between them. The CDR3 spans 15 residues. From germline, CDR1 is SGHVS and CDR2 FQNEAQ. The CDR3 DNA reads TGTGCCAGCAGCTTAGTTCAGGGAGGTGACCGGGAGCTGTTTTTT. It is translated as CASSLVQGGDRELFF.

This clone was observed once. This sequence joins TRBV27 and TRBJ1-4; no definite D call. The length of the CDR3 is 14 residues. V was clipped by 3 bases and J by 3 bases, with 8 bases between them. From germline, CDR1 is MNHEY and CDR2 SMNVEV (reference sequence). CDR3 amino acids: CASSFLGSNEKLFF. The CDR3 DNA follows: TGTGCCAGCAGTTTTTTAGGGTCTAATGAAAAACTGTTTTTT.

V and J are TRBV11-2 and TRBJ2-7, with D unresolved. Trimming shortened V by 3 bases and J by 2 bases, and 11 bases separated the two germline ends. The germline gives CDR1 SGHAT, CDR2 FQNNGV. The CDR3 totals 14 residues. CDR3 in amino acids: CASSFGGVTYEQYF. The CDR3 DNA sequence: TGTGCCAGCAGCTTTGGCGGCGTGACCTACGAGCAGTACTTC. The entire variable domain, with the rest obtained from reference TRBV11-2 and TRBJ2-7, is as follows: EAGVAQSPRYKIIEKRQSVAFWCNPISGHATLYWYQQILGQGPKLLIQFQNNGVVDDSQLPKDRFSAERLKGVDSTLKIQPAKLEDSAVYLCASSFGGVTYEQYFGPGTRLTVT.

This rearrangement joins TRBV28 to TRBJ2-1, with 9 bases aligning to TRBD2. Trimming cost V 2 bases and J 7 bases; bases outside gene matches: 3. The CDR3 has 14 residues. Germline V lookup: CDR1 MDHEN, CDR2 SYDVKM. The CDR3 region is CASSLVAGVNEQFF. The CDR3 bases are TGTGCCAGCAGTTTAGTAGCGGGAGTTAATGAGCAGTTCTTC.

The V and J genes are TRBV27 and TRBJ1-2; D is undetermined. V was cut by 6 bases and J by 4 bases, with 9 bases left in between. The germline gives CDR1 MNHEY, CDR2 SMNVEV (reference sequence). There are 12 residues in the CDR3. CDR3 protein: CASRGLSYGYTF. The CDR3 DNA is TGTGCCAGCAGGGGCCTATCCTATGGCTACACCTTC.